This is a list of T cell receptor beta chains from one sample in a study of T cell responses to AZD1222 COVID-19 vaccine. Sequencing used immunoSEQ multiplex PCR; TCRdb keeps in-frame clones, though not all of them. The sample shows roughly 200,000 clones, 85% to 95% of them seen only once. The specimen comprised peripheral blood, sampled 28 days after the second dose of the MenACWY control vaccine. The receptors were sampled from an adult who received the MenACWY meningococcal vaccine as a control. CDR3s include the opening cysteine and the closing phenylalanine or tryptophan. The D gene is left open where the match is weak. The listing skips clone size in some rows; elsewhere it reads once, few, many or a size class.

>.|TRBJ2-7|.|TRBV3-1/TRBV3-2
TGTGCCAGCAGCCAAGATTCCTACGAGCAGTACTTC
CASSQDSYEQYF
>.|TRBJ1-6|.|TRBV6-2/TRBV6-3
TGTGCCAGCAGTTACGGGGGCTCCGGTTCACCCCTCCACTTT
CASSYGGSGSPLHF
>.|TRBJ1-4|.|TRBV19
TGTGCCAGTAGACTCCTTGGGTCAGCAACTAATGAAAAACTGTTTTTT
CASRLLGSATNEKLFF
>TRBD1|TRBJ1-2|.|TRBV18
TGTGCCAGCTCACCAATGCGACAGGGGCTCCAAGACGGTGGCTACACCTTC
CASSPMRQGLQDGGYTF
>.|TRBJ1-6|.|TRBV10-3
TGTGCCATCAGTGAGATCAGGGCGGATAATTCACCCCTCCACTTT
CAISEIRADNSPLHF
>TRBD1|TRBJ2-1|.|TRBV7-7
TGTGCCAGCAGCTTTAAAACAGGGGAAGGAAATGAGCAGTTCTTC
CASSFKTGEGNEQFF
>.|TRBJ1-2|.|TRBV5-6
TGTGCCAGCAGCTTTGACCAGGGTACCTATGGCTACACCTTC
CASSFDQGTYGYTF
>.|TRBJ2-1|.|TRBV19
TGTGCCACTCTACCCCCTAGTGGACCTCGCAATGAGCAGTTCTTC
CATLPPSGPRNEQFF
>TRBD1|TRBJ1-1|.|TRBV7-9
TGTGCCAGCAGCTTGGGACAGGACTACACTGAAGCTTTCTTT
CASSLGQDYTEAFF
>.|TRBJ1-6|once|TRBV4-1
TGCGCCAGCAGCCAAGAGGTGACGTCCTCCTATAATTCACCCCTCCACTTT
CASSQEVTSSYNSPLHF
>TRBD1|TRBJ1-2|.|TRBV30
TGTGCCTGGAGCGCGGACAGGGGGAACTATGGCTACACCTTC
CAWSADRGNYGYTF
>.|TRBJ1-6|.|TRBV14
TGTGCCAGCAGCCAAGAAACCCGAAATTCACCCCTCCACTTT
CASSQETRNSPLHF
>TRBD1|TRBJ1-2|.|TRBV7-9
TGTGCCAGCAGCCTCGGACAGGGAGGCAACTATGGCTACACCTTC
CASSLGQGGNYGYTF
>TRBD2|TRBJ2-3|.|TRBV9
TGTGCCAGCAGCGCGGGACTAGCGGGAGGGACTACCACAGATACGCAGTATTTT
CASSAGLAGGTTTDTQYF
>.|TRBJ1-4|.|TRBV30
TGTGCCTGGAGTACGGGGATCATTTCGACTAATGAAAAACTGTTTTTT
CAWSTGIISTNEKLFF
>.|TRBJ2-1|once|TRBV12-3/TRBV12-4
TGTGCCAGCAGTTTAGCGGACAGCCATGAGCAGTTCTTC
CASSLADSHEQFF
>TRBD2|TRBJ2-3|.|TRBV18
TGTGCCAGCTCACTTAGACTAGCGGGAGGCCCGGAGGGCGCAGATACGCAGTATTTT
CASSLRLAGGPEGADTQYF
>.|TRBJ1-5|.|TRBV28
TGTGCCAGCAGTTTCGGTAATCAGCCCCAGCATTTT
CASSFGNQPQHF
>.|TRBJ2-3|once|TRBV7-9
TGTGCCAGCAGCCGCGAGGTGGATACGCAGTATTTT
CASSREVDTQYF
>.|TRBJ2-7|once|TRBV10-3
TGTGCCACCTATGACTCCGGCGCCTACGAGCAGTACTTC
CATYDSGAYEQYF
>TRBD2|TRBJ2-7|.|TRBV7-9
TGTGCCAGCAGCTCGTTTCAAAGCGGGAGGACCTACGAGCAGTACTTC
CASSSFQSGRTYEQYF
>.|TRBJ1-5|once|TRBV28
TGTGCCAGCAGTCAGGGTAGGAGCAATCAGCCCCAGCATTTT
CASSQGRSNQPQHF
>.|TRBJ1-6|.|TRBV28
TGTGCCACCAACGGGGGGGGGACGGCCTATAATTCACCCCTCCACTTT
CATNGGGTAYNSPLHF
>.|TRBJ1-6|.|TRBV13
TGTGCCAGCAGCGCACTAAGGGACGGGGGTAATTCACCCCTCCACTTT
CASSALRDGGNSPLHF
>.|TRBJ1-1|.|TRBV7-2
TGTGCCAGCAGCTCATGGGGACGGGAAGCTTTCTTT
CASSSWGREAFF
>TRBD1|TRBJ2-5|.|TRBV19
TGTGCCACCGGGACAGGCTTTGGGGGAGAGACCCAGTACTTC
CATGTGFGGETQYF
>.|TRBJ1-2|.|TRBV10-1
TGCGCCAGCCCCTCGGATGGCTACACCTTC
CASPSDGYTF
>.|TRBJ2-2|.|TRBV24-1
TGTGCCACCAGTGAGACGGGCCCCGGGGAGCTGTTTTTT
CATSETGPGELFF
>TRBD1|TRBJ1-4|.|TRBV5-1
TGCGCCAGCAGCTCGGGACAGGCCGCTTGGGAAAAACTGTTTTTT
CASSSGQAAWEKLFF
>.|TRBJ1-3|few|TRBV7-6
TGTGCCAGCAGCCCAGGGCCGAGCTCTGGAAACACCATATATTTT
CASSPGPSSGNTIYF
>TRBD2|TRBJ2-3|.|TRBV4-1
TGCGCCAGCAGCCAAGCTAGCGGGTCGGCCACAGATACGCAGTATTTT
CASSQASGSATDTQYF
>.|TRBJ2-7|.|TRBV18
TGTGCCAGCTCACCCCTCGTTTCCGGGGACGAGCAGTACTTC
CASSPLVSGDEQYF
>TRBD1|TRBJ2-1|.|TRBV6-2/TRBV6-3
TGTGCCAGCAATTACAGGGGCGGCAATGAGCAGTTCTTC
CASNYRGGNEQFF
>.|TRBJ1-5|.|TRBV7-2
TGTGCCAGCAGCGCCTTGGAGGGTCAGCCCCAGCATTTT
CASSALEGQPQHF
>.|TRBJ2-3|.|TRBV7-9
TGTGCCAGCAGCTCGGAAGGGACAGATACGCAGTATTTT
CASSSEGTDTQYF
>.|TRBJ2-1|.|TRBV9
TGTGCCAGCAGCGGAGGACCCTTCCAGAATGAGCAGTTCTTC
CASSGGPFQNEQFF
>.|TRBJ2-7|.|TRBV19
TGTGCCAGTAGTCCCCGCCCGGGCAGATACGAGCAGTACTTC
CASSPRPGRYEQYF
>.|TRBJ1-2|.|TRBV13
TGTGCCAGCAGCCTATGGAGGTGGGGGGCGCGAGATGGCTACACCTTC
CASSLWRWGARDGYTF
>TRBD2|TRBJ2-1|.|TRBV10-1
TGCGCCAGCAGTGCCGTAGCGGGCCAAGGGTTCAATGAGCAGTTCTTC
CASSAVAGQGFNEQFF
>TRBD2|TRBJ2-7|once|TRBV5-1
TGCGCCAGCAGCTTGGCCGCCCTAGCGGGAGGCGAGCAGTACTTC
CASSLAALAGGEQYF
>TRBD1|TRBJ1-2|once|TRBV30
TGTGCCTGGGGACAGGGAGGCAACTATGGCTACACCTTC
CAWGQGGNYGYTF